Following are 20 T cell receptor beta chains from one sample sequenced in a study of graft-versus-host responses after intestinal transplantation (dated by TCRdb to 2020 to 2023). The antigens of these receptors remain unknown. The sample's time point label is to be understood as: cells obtained before transplantation from donor or recipient. The protocol used for the library was the immunoSEQ multiplex PCR assay. In its TCRdb copy, this immuneACCESS table keeps in-frame sequences only and misses some clones. Where compared with another copy, unresolved V genes explain less than half of these, and the others have no known cause. In this sample the table shows roughly 70,000 clones, approximately 80% of which occur a single time. 0.35% to 0.4% of the sample comes from the top ten. The starting material was unstimulated CD4+ T cells sorted from spleen or lymph node cells, obtained before transplant. The receptors derive from a human donor who was the organ donor for an intestinal transplant.

The rearrangement uses TRBV5-6 and TRBJ2-2, with D maybe TRBD1 (5 bases). V lost 4 bases to trimming and J lost 5 bases, with 12 bases between them. Germline-derived CDR1 and CDR2 are SGHDT and YYEEEE. The CDR3 length is 14 residues. CDR3 region: CASSARQITGELFF. DNA for the CDR3: TGTGCCAGCAGCGCACGACAGATTACCGGGGAGCTGTTTTTT.

The chain has TRBV5-1 and TRBJ2-3, with TRBD2 matching 9 bases. The V segment lost 6 bases and the J segment 2 bases; nucleotides outside the gene matches: 7. CDR1 is SGHRS, CDR2 YFSETQ, per germline. The CDR3 runs 15 residues. CDR3 DNA: TGCGCCAGCACCCCTAGCGGGGCTTCCACAGATACGCAGTATTTT. Encoded protein: CASTPSGASTDTQYF.

This chain uses TRBV4-1 with TRBJ2-3, with a weak D call TRBD2 (5 bases). Germline V gene data show CDR1 as MGHRA and CDR2 as YSYEKL. The CDR3 spans 16 residues. The V gene lost 1 base and the J gene lost 0 bases, with 11 bases spanning the gap. The CDR3 protein is CASSQVAAASTDTQYF. The CDR3 DNA sequence: TGCGCCAGCAGCCAAGTGGCAGCGGCTAGCACAGATACGCAGTATTTT.

The chain employs TRBV19 and TRBJ2-4; D not certain. This CDR3 contains 13 residues. Germline values: CDR1 LNHDA, CDR2 SQIVND (reference sequence). The V end lost 4 bases, the J end lost 5 bases, and 9 bases lay between the germline ends. The CDR3 here is CASSTIPENIQYF. The CDR3 nucleotides are TGTGCCAGTAGTACTATCCCGGAAAACATTCAGTACTTC. The complete variable domain, with remaining parts taken from reference TRBV19 and TRBJ2-4, reads DGGITQSPKYLFRKEGQNVTLSCEQNLNHDAMYWYRQDPGQGLRLIYYSQIVNDFQKGDIAEGYSVSREKKESFPLTVTSAQKNPTAFYLCASSTIPENIQYFGAGTRLSVL.

This chain uses TRBV5-1 with TRBJ2-4; 14 bases are a match to TRBD2. Per germline, CDR1 SGHRS and CDR2 YFSETQ. This CDR3 spans 18 amino acids. The J segment lost 5 bases and the V segment lost 2 bases, leaving 9 bases of the junction unmatched. This CDR3 reads CASSFGLAGGNRENIQYF. The CDR3 DNA follows: TGCGCCAGCAGCTTTGGACTAGCGGGGGGAAATCGAGAAAACATTCAGTACTTC.

V is TRBV6-5 and J is TRBJ2-5, with D hard to call. This CDR3 contains 14 residues. Germline V gene lookup returns CDR1 MNHEY and CDR2 SVGAGI. Trimming pared 5 bases from V and 2 bases from J, leaving 12 bases between. The CDR3 protein is CASSGLAAQETQYF. DNA of the CDR3: TGTGCCAGCAGTGGTTTAGCAGCTCAAGAGACCCAGTACTTC.

The chain combines TRBV6-5 with TRBJ2-1, with D possibly matching TRBD1 (6 bases). This CDR3 spans 15 amino acids. Germline-derived CDR1 and CDR2 are MNHEY and SVGAGI. Trimming stripped 5 bases from V and 4 bases from J, with 15 bases between. This CDR3 is CASSPDRSLYNEQFF. The CDR3 region has the DNA TGTGCCAGCAGTCCTGACAGGAGTCTTTACAATGAGCAGTTCTTC.

The chain uses TRBV28 and TRBJ1-4, with 11 bases aligning to TRBD1. The germline V gene encodes CDR1 MDHEN and CDR2 SYDVKM. CDR3 size: 14 residues. Trimming took 6 bases from V and 7 from J; bases not matched to a gene: 4. DNA of the CDR3: TGTGCCAGCAGCCGCGGACAGGGGGCTGAAAAACTGTTTTTT. This gives the protein CASSRGQGAEKLFF.

The chain carries TRBV28 and TRBJ2-5; 8 nucleotides line up with TRBD1. There are 14 residues in the CDR3. The germline CDR1 and CDR2 sequences are MDHEN and SYDVKM. V lost 4 bases to trimming and J lost 4 bases; unmatched junction nucleotides: 5. CDR3 DNA sequence: TGTGCCAGCAGTTGGGACAGGAGGATAGAGACCCAGTACTTC. Protein sequence: CASSWDRRIETQYF.

The chain links TRBV28 to TRBJ2-1; D unresolved. Deletions cut 5 bases from V and 4 bases from J, with 6 bases between. Germline V CDR1 and CDR2: MDHEN, SYDVKM. This CDR3 region has 12 residues. The DNA of the CDR3 is TGTGCCAGCAGTCCTCAGTACAATGAGCAGTTCTTC. Translation: CASSPQYNEQFF.

In this sample, this clone turned up once. This CDR3 reads CASSGRGHQETQYF. CDR3 nucleotides: TGTGCCAGTTCCGGCAGGGGGCACCAAGAGACCCAGTACTTC. V usage is TRBV2 and J usage is TRBJ2-5; 8 nucleotides align to TRBD1. The CDR3 has 14 amino acids. The germline gives CDR1 SNHLY, CDR2 FYNNEI. V was pared by 9 bases and J by 0 bases, with 6 bases of the junction left unmatched.

The CDR3 protein is CASSYPSEDTQYF. In DNA, the CDR3 is TGTGCCAGCAGTTACCCTAGCGAGGATACGCAGTATTTT. The genes are TRBV6-6 and TRBJ2-3; D possibly corresponds to TRBD2 (6 bases). This CDR3 has 13 residues. The V gene lost 2 bases and the J gene lost 6 bases, with 9 bases spanning the gap. CDR1 is MNHNY, CDR2 SVGAGI, per germline (reference sequence).

A note on this clone: Within the sample, other DNA sequences also encode this same CDR3. The V and J genes are TRBV5-1 and TRBJ2-3; 14 bases line up with TRBD2. V shed 0 bases, J shed 1 base, and the junction held 1 base outside the gene matches. CDR3 length equals 17 residues. Per germline, CDR1 SGHRS and CDR2 YFSETQ. The DNA of the CDR3 is TGCGCCAGCAGCTTGGGACTAGCGGGGGGGGGCACAGATACGCAGTATTTT. Translated: CASSLGLAGGGTDTQYF.

The chain couples TRBV5-4 to TRBJ2-6, with D possibly matching TRBD2 (6 bases). CDR1 and CDR2 from the germline V gene are SGHNT and YYREEE (reference sequence). V was cut by 4 bases and J by 4 bases, with 12 bases left in between. The length of the CDR3 is 15 residues. The CDR3 bases are TGTGCCAGCAGCCCTACGGGGGACGGGGCCAACGTCCTGACTTTC. Translating gives CASSPTGDGANVLTF.

The chain is built from TRBV27 and TRBJ1-5; D is unresolved. The V gene's germline CDR1 is MNHEY and CDR2 SMNVEV (reference sequence). V was trimmed by 3 bases and J by 3 bases, leaving 9 bases between them. The CDR3 consists of 14 residues. The CDR3 nucleotides read TGTGCCAGCAGTTTTAGCCACTCCAATCAGCCCCAGCATTTT. This codes for CASSFSHSNQPQHF.

This chain links TRBV10-2 with TRBJ1-2; D might be TRBD1 (6 bases). Germline CDR1 reads WSHSY; CDR2 reads SAAADI. The V gene lost 5 bases and the J gene lost 8 bases, with 18 bases spanning the gap. CDR3 length: 14 amino acids. The CDR3 DNA is TGCGCCAGCAGTACCCTCGGGACACCCCAAGGCTACACCTTC. Encoded protein: CASSTLGTPQGYTF.

The chain uses TRBV7-6 and TRBJ2-5; 12 bases are shared with TRBD2. Germline V gene sequence: CDR1 SGHVS, CDR2 FNYEAQ. V shed 5 bases, J shed 7 bases, and the junction held 14 bases outside the gene matches. The CDR3 has 17 residues. As DNA, the CDR3 is TGTGCCAGCAGCCGACTAGCGGGGGAAGCTCTTGGGGGGACCCAGTACTTC. Translated: CASSRLAGEALGGTQYF.

The chain joins TRBV5-1 to TRBJ2-2, with TRBD2 as a possible D gene (6 bases). Per the germline V gene, CDR1 is SGHRS and CDR2 is YFSETQ. CDR3 length: 14 amino acids. Trimming pared 4 bases from V and 3 bases from J, leaving 10 bases between. CDR3 in amino acids: CASSPPGDTGELFF. Here the CDR3 DNA reads TGCGCCAGCAGCCCGCCGGGGGACACCGGGGAGCTGTTTTTT.

This clone came up a few times. This sequence joins TRBV5-6 and TRBJ2-7; 9 nucleotides match TRBD1. The CDR3 length is 17 residues. Germline trimming cut 4 bases from V and 4 bases from J; bases unmatched to any gene: 15. Germline V gene sequence: CDR1 SGHDT, CDR2 YYEEEE. The CDR3 sequence: CASSGGIEDRGLYEQYV. CDR3 nucleotides: TGTGCCAGCAGCGGAGGGATTGAGGACAGGGGATTGTACGAGCAGTACGTC.

The V call is TRBV18, the J call TRBJ2-3; D is perhaps TRBD1 (5 bases). Trimming took off 6 bases at V and 2 bases at J, with 12 bases between the two ends. From germline, CDR1 is KGHSH and CDR2 LQKENI. This CDR3 has 14 residues. CDR3 loop: CASSDRELTDTQYF. In nucleotides, the CDR3 is TGTGCCAGCTCCGACAGAGAACTCACAGATACGCAGTATTTT. The full variable domain, rest sourced from reference TRBV18 and TRBJ2-3, is NAGVMQNPRHLVRRRGQEARLRCSPMKGHSHVYWYRQLPEEGLKFMVYLQKENIIDESGMPKERFSAEFPKEGPSILRIQQVVRGDSAAYFCASSDRELTDTQYFGPGTRLTVL.